This is a list of T cell receptor beta chains from one sample in a study of identifying expanded T cells in peripheral blood. Sequenced by immunoSEQ multiplex PCR; TCRdb stores in-frame clones only, minus some. The sample has about 100,000 clones, 88% seen once. What was sequenced was blood. The receptors derive from a person aged 18 to 75 in good health. CDR3s include the opening cysteine and the closing phenylalanine or tryptophan. The D gene is left open where the match is weak. Clone size is not always given. Where it is, it says once, few, many or a class for expanded clones.

V gene,clone size,J gene,D gene,CDR3 protein,CDR3 DNA
TRBV2,-,TRBJ2-5,-,CASSDRETQYF,TGTGCCAGCAGTGATAGAGAGACCCAGTACTTC
TRBV4-1,-,TRBJ2-2,-,CASSQAGAGELFF,TGCGCCAGCAGCCAAGCGGGGGCCGGGGAGCTGTTTTTT
TRBV5-6,-,TRBJ2-2,-,CASSKGRDLTGELFF,TGTGCCAGCAGCAAGGGGCGAGACCTCACCGGGGAGCTGTTTTTT
TRBV11-2,-,TRBJ1-5,-,CASSSGVGGNQPQHF,TGTGCCAGCAGCTCAGGGGTCGGGGGCAATCAGCCCCAGCATTTT
TRBV5-4,-,TRBJ2-1,-,CASSLLRGMGNEQFF,TGTGCCAGCAGCTTGTTACGGGGTATGGGGAATGAGCAGTTCTTC
TRBV13,-,TRBJ1-1,-,CASTLNRDPVRTAFF,TGTGCCAGCACCTTAAACAGGGATCCGGTCCGGACCGCTTTCTTT
TRBV18,-,TRBJ1-1,-,CASSVFPGQTLLAFF,TGTGCCAGCTCAGTTTTCCCCGGACAGACCCTTCTAGCTTTCTTT
TRBV6-6,-,TRBJ1-6,-,CASSSGESPLHF,TGTGCCAGCAGCTCAGGGGAATCACCCCTCCACTTT
TRBV7-9,-,TRBJ1-6,-,CASSQTYVSGRRGNSPLHF,TGTGCCAGCAGCCAAACCTACGTCAGTGGACGGAGAGGGAATTCACCCCTCCACTTT
TRBV7-2,-,TRBJ1-2,-,CASSPRGLGDGYTF,TGTGCCAGCAGCCCCCGGGGACTAGGCGATGGCTACACCTTC
TRBV13,-,TRBJ2-5,-,CASSFNRGAQETQYF,TGTGCCAGCAGCTTTAATAGAGGGGCCCAAGAGACCCAGTACTTC
TRBV6-1,-,TRBJ2-7,-,CASLRDPLYEQYF,TGTGCCAGCCTACGGGACCCCTTGTACGAGCAGTACTTC
TRBV5-6,-,TRBJ2-3,-,CASSFEAIRLTDTQYF,TGTGCCAGCAGCTTTGAAGCGATTAGGCTCACAGATACGCAGTATTTT
TRBV10-3,-,TRBJ2-6,-,CAISANSGRAGANVLTF,TGTGCCATCAGTGCCAACAGTGGGCGAGCCGGGGCCAACGTCCTGACTTTC
TRBV5-6,-,TRBJ1-2,TRBD1,CASSPWDRGFDGYTF,TGTGCCAGCAGCCCGTGGGACAGGGGATTTGATGGCTACACCTTC
TRBV30,-,TRBJ1-3,-,CAWSVQPPSSGNTIYF,TGTGCCTGGAGTGTACAGCCGCCTAGCTCTGGAAACACCATATATTTT
TRBV6-5,-,TRBJ1-5,-,CASSYGRGSGNQPQHF,TGTGCCAGCAGTTATGGACGGGGCAGTGGCAATCAGCCCCAGCATTTT
TRBV23-1,-,TRBJ2-7,-,CASLNRGLHCDHEQYF,TGCGCCAGCCTAAACCGAGGGCTCCACTGTGACCACGAGCAGTACTTC
TRBV10-3,-,TRBJ2-5,-,CAISESGGKQETQYF,TGTGCCATCAGTGAGTCCGGGGGAAAGCAAGAGACCCAGTACTTC
TRBV6-1,-,TRBJ1-4,-,CASSEAGQGKANEKLFF,TGTGCCAGCAGTGAAGCGGGGCAGGGAAAGGCTAATGAAAAACTGTTTTTT
TRBV5-4,-,TRBJ2-2,-,CASSLSASNTGELFF,TGTGCCAGCAGCTTGTCGGCCTCGAACACCGGGGAGCTGTTTTTT
TRBV19,-,TRBJ1-1,-,CASTPPPWGGINTEAFF,TGTGCCAGTACCCCTCCCCCATGGGGCGGGATAAACACTGAAGCTTTCTTT
TRBV13,-,TRBJ2-1,-,CASSPYNEQFF,TGTGCCAGCAGCCCCTACAATGAGCAGTTCTTC
TRBV11-2,once,TRBJ1-5,-,CASSLGDRQPQHF,TGTGCCAGCAGCTTAGGTGACAGACAGCCCCAGCATTTT
TRBV12-5,-,TRBJ2-1,-,CASDLRDYNEQFF,TGTGCTAGTGACCTCAGGGACTACAATGAGCAGTTCTTC
TRBV21-1,-,TRBJ2-1,-,CASSKFEGQPYNEQFF,TGTGCCAGCAGCAAATTTGAGGGGCAGCCCTACAATGAGCAGTTCTTC
TRBV27,-,TRBJ1-1,TRBD1,CASSLRAGGLLSTNTEAFF,TGTGCCAGCAGTTTAAGGGCAGGGGGCCTGCTATCCACGAACACTGAAGCTTTCTTT
TRBV7-2,-,TRBJ2-7,-,CASSFRDGLSYEQYF,TGTGCCAGCAGCTTCCGGGACGGGCTTTCGTACGAGCAGTACTTC
TRBV7-2,-,TRBJ1-5,-,CASSLGGRNQPQHF,TGTGCCAGCAGCTTAGGGGGGCGGAATCAGCCCCAGCATTTT
TRBV6-6,-,TRBJ1-2,-,CASTPGGFYGYTF,TGTGCCAGCACCCCCGGAGGGTTCTATGGCTACACCTTC
TRBV6-5,-,TRBJ1-1,TRBD1,CASSYRQGWTTEAFF,TGTGCCAGCAGTTACCGACAGGGCTGGACCACTGAAGCTTTCTTT
TRBV5-1,-,TRBJ2-5,TRBD1,CASSPRDSQQETQYF,TGCGCCAGCAGCCCTCGGGACAGCCAACAAGAGACCCAGTACTTC
TRBV7-2,-,TRBJ1-2,TRBD1,CASSLVGQLRYGYTF,TGTGCCAGCAGCTTAGTGGGACAGCTACGATATGGCTACACCTTC
TRBV2,many,TRBJ1-1,-,CASRPGEMNTEAFF,TGTGCCAGCAGGCCTGGAGAAATGAACACTGAAGCTTTCTTT
TRBV7-2,-,TRBJ1-1,TRBD1,CASSEKRTGRGEAFF,TGTGCCAGCAGCGAAAAACGGACAGGGAGGGGTGAAGCTTTCTTT
TRBV9,-,TRBJ2-5,-,CASSVAPQGRETQYF,TGTGCCAGCAGCGTAGCTCCGCAGGGTAGAGAGACCCAGTACTTC
TRBV4-3,once,TRBJ2-7,TRBD2,CASSQGTSGSLQSYEQYF,TGCGCCAGCAGCCAAGGGACTAGCGGGAGCTTACAATCCTACGAGCAGTACTTC
TRBV5-1,-,TRBJ2-2,-,CASSLAGPHTGELFF,TGCGCCAGCAGCTTGGCAGGGCCCCACACCGGGGAGCTGTTTTTT
TRBV2,-,TRBJ1-2,TRBD1,CASSVPQGALPRGYTF,TGTGCCAGCAGTGTCCCACAGGGGGCACTCCCACGGGGCTACACCTTC
TRBV12-2,-,TRBJ1-3,-,CASRLPGRLASGNTIYF,TGTGCAAGTCGCCTACCGGGACGCCTTGCATCTGGAAACACCATATATTTT
TRBV5-4,-,TRBJ2-1,-,CASSLDYRANEQFF,TGTGCCAGCAGCTTGGACTACAGGGCCAATGAGCAGTTCTTC
TRBV29-1,-,TRBJ2-5,TRBD2,CSVETSGKETQYF,TGCAGCGTTGAGACTAGCGGGAAGGAGACCCAGTACTTC
TRBV5-1,-,TRBJ2-3,-,CASRPSPPTDTQYF,TGCGCCAGCAGACCTAGCCCCCCCACAGATACGCAGTATTTT
TRBV7-2,-,TRBJ1-2,TRBD1,CASSPPGDRRGYTF,TGTGCCAGCAGCCCGCCGGGGGACAGAAGGGGCTACACCTTC